Detailed here is one T cell receptor (beta chain). Germline CDR1 and CDR2: LGHDT and YNNKEL (reference sequence). The CDR3 totals 16 residues. The junction had 5 bases not matched to a gene; V was cut back by 0 bases and J by 4 bases. These data are taken from a study of CD8 T cells in Susac syndrome. For the study at large: Susac syndrome patients were untreated, on corticosteroids with some adding intravenous immunoglobulin, or on intravenous immunoglobulin only.

RNA totalling about 0.45 to 1 ug underwent reverse transcription with random hexamers. The TCR beta CDR3 was amplified by immunoSEQ multiplex PCR across 54 Vbeta, 13 Jbeta. MiXCR, applied by TCRdb to the immunoSEQ multiplex PCR reads, yields one record per CDR3 protein. The sample records 210,000 or so distinct CDR3 sequences, about 94% being singletons. CD8+ and CD4+ blood T cells underwent TCR beta sequencing. Patients having Susac syndrome satisfied recently defined diagnostic criteria for definite or probable disease. This receptor was identified in a human donor with Susac syndrome. J is TRBJ2-5 and V is TRBV3-1; TRBD2 matches at 10 bases. Sequenced: CD4+ T cells from PBMCs. The CDR3 DNA sequence: TGTGCCAGCAGCCAAGATCCAGCGGGGGGGCGAGAGACCCAGTACTTC. It encodes CASSQDPAGGRETQYF.